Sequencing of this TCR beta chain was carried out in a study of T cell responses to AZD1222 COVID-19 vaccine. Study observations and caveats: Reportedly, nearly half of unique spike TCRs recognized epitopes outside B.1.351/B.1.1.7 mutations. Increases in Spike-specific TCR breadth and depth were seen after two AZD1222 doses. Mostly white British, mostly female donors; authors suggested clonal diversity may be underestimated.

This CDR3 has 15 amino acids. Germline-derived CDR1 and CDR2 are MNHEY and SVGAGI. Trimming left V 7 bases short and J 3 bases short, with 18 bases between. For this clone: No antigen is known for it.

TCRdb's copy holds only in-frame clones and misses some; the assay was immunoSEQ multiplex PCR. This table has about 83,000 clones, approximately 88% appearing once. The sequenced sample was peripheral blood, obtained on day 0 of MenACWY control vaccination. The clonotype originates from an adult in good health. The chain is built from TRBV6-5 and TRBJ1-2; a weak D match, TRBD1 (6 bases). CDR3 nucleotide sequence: TGTGCCAGCAATAAGGCAGGGGATGTGGACTATGGCTACACCTTC. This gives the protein CASNKAGDVDYGYTF.